These 18 T cell receptor beta chains were all obtained from the same sample, sequenced in a study of response to subunit inactivated influenza vaccine. TCRdb analysed the RT-PCR reads with MiXCR anew, one entry per CDR3 protein. The sample has approximately 230,000 distinct CDR3 sequences; 12% are singletons. Sequences were derived from non-naive T cells sorted from PBMCs, sampled 14 to 15 days before vaccination. Receptors originate from a man between 45 and 60 years old who received an inactivated influenza vaccine.

This clonotype was seen a handful of times. This chain links TRBV6-2 or TRBV6-3 with TRBJ1-2; 7 bases are shared with TRBD1. The junction had 6 bases not matched to a gene; V was cut back by 5 bases and J by 0 bases. Germline V gene data show CDR1 as MNHEY and CDR2 as SVGEGT. This CDR3 contains 15 residues. The CDR3 DNA follows: TGTGCCAGCAGTCTCTACAGGGGCTCTAACTATGGCTACACCTTC. This gives the protein CASSLYRGSNYGYTF.

The J gene is TRBJ2-7, the V gene TRBV19, with 7 positions matching TRBD1. CDR1 LNHDA and CDR2 SQIVND come from the germline V gene (reference sequence). Trimming at V came to 9 bases and at J to 1 base, leaving 12 bases not matched to a gene. The CDR3 runs to 15 residues. The CDR3 DNA reads TGTGCCAGCAAAGATACAGGGGCGGTTTCCTACGAGCAGTACTTC. This sequence encodes CASKDTGAVSYEQYF.

There are many counts of this clonotype. This rearrangement joins TRBV6-1 to TRBJ2-3, with 8 positions matching TRBD2. With 7 bases clipped from V and 0 bases from J, the junction kept 12 bases outside the gene matches. CDR1 is MNHNS and CDR2 is SASEGT in the germline V gene. The CDR3 has 17 residues. CDR3 in amino acids: CASTPLFAGGSTDTQYF. DNA for the CDR3: TGTGCCAGCACCCCCTTGTTTGCGGGGGGTAGCACAGATACGCAGTATTTT.

The chain couples TRBV7-9 to TRBJ1-6; D is possibly TRBD1 (5 bases). Germline V CDR1 and CDR2: SEHNR, FQNEAQ (reference sequence). Deletions cut 6 bases from V and 7 bases from J, with 7 bases between. There are 12 residues in the CDR3. The CDR3 bases are TGTGCCAGCAGACGACAGAATTCACCCCTCCACTTT. Protein: CASRRQNSPLHF. The full variable domain, rest sourced from reference TRBV7-9 and TRBJ1-6, is DTGVSQNPRHKITKRGQNVTFRCDPISEHNRLYWYRQTLGQGPEFLTYFQNEAQLEKSRLLSDRFSAERPKGSFSTLEIQRTEQGDSAMYLCASRRQNSPLHFGNGTRLTVT.

The chain employs TRBV4-3 and TRBJ2-7; 7 bases map to TRBD1. The germline V gene has CDR1 LGHNA and CDR2 YSLEER. V was clipped by 0 bases and J by 3 bases; unmatched bases: 8. This CDR3 comprises 16 residues. CDR3 protein: CASSQDQQGPGYEQYF. DNA for the CDR3: TGCGCCAGCAGCCAAGACCAACAGGGGCCTGGCTACGAGCAGTACTTC.

There are many counts of this clonotype. The chain employs TRBV7-2 and TRBJ2-3; 8 bases fit TRBD2. Germline V gene lookup returns CDR1 SGHTA and CDR2 FQGNSA. CDR3 length equals 16 residues. J lost 6 bases, V lost 1 base, and 9 bases had no gene match. CDR3 nucleotide sequence: TGTGCCAGCAGCTTAGTGCCGGGAGGGCCCGGGGATACGCAGTATTTT. Its translation is CASSLVPGGPGDTQYF.

This clonotype was found a few times. The CDR3 sequence is CASSQDLRSSGANVLTF. The CDR3 DNA sequence: TGTGCCAGCAGCCAAGATTTAAGGTCCTCTGGGGCCAACGTCCTGACTTTC. V and J are TRBV4-2 and TRBJ2-6; D ambiguous. In germline, CDR1 is LGHNA, CDR2 YNFKEQ. Trimming left V 0 bases short and J 0 bases short, with 9 bases between. The CDR3 extends over 17 amino acids.

This clonotype was seen repeatedly, ten times or more. In nucleotides, the CDR3 is TGCAGCGCCGGGACGAATATAGGAGGCTACACCTTC. This encodes CSAGTNIGGYTF. The chain joins TRBV29-1 to TRBJ1-2; D might be TRBD1 (5 bases). CDR1 and CDR2 (germline): SQVTM, ANQGSEA. Trimming left V 7 bases short and J 8 bases short, with 17 bases between. The CDR3 contains 12 residues. The full variable domain, its missing parts supplied by reference TRBV29-1 and TRBJ1-2, is SAVISQKPSRDICQRGTSLTIQCQVDSQVTMMFWYRQQPGQSLTLIATANQGSEATYESGFVIDKFPISRPNLTFSTLTVSNMSPEDSSIYLCSAGTNIGGYTFGSGTRLTVV.

This clonotype was counted between two and nine times. V is TRBV6-1 and J is TRBJ2-5; 12 nucleotides line up with TRBD2. Per germline, CDR1 MNHNS and CDR2 SASEGT. Germline trimming cut 6 bases from V and 4 bases from J; bases unmatched to any gene: 9. The CDR3 contains 16 residues. The CDR3 DNA sequence: TGTGCCAGCAGACCCCCTTCTAGCGGGGGGGTAGAGACCCAGTACTTC. Protein product: CASRPPSSGGVETQYF.

This clonotype was counted between two and nine times. The V gene is TRBV20-1, the J gene TRBJ1-1; D gene uncertain. Deletions cut 5 bases from V and 1 base from J, with 11 bases between. Germline V gene lookup returns CDR1 DFQATT and CDR2 SNEGSKA (reference sequence). The CDR3 is 13 amino acids. CDR3 residues: CSALPTTNTEAFF. CDR3 coding DNA: TGCAGTGCTCTCCCTACGACGAACACTGAAGCTTTCTTT.

The V call is TRBV6-1, the J call TRBJ2-3; possibly TRBD1 for D (5 bases). CDR1 is MNHNS and CDR2 is SASEGT in the germline V gene. The CDR3 contains 14 residues. The V gene lost 5 bases and the J gene lost 3 bases, with 12 bases spanning the gap. Here the CDR3 DNA reads TGTGCCAGCAGTCAGGGAATCCGGACAGATACGCAGTATTTT. This codes for CASSQGIRTDTQYF.

The CDR3 sequence: CSAEAPKRGTEAFF. CDR3 nucleotide sequence: TGCAGTGCGGAAGCCCCAAAACGTGGGACTGAAGCTTTCTTT. V usage is TRBV20-1 and J usage is TRBJ1-1; the D is unclear. CDR3 length equals 14 residues. Germline V CDR1 and CDR2: DFQATT, SNEGSKA (reference sequence). V lost 6 bases, J lost 5 bases, and 19 bases lay in between.

Ten or more counts support this clonotype. V and J are TRBV15 and TRBJ1-2; D is unclear. CDR1 is LNHNV and CDR2 is YYDKDF in the germline V gene (reference sequence). This CDR3 has 14 amino acids. V lost 3 bases to trimming and J lost 3 bases, with 11 bases between them. The CDR3, as DNA: TGTGCCACCAGCAGCAACGGCGGCTACTATGGCTACACCTTC. This translates into CATSSNGGYYGYTF.

The chain links TRBV4-2 to TRBJ2-3; 13 nucleotides line up with TRBD2. Trimming cost V 4 bases and J 3 bases; bases outside gene matches: 7. CDR1 and CDR2 from the germline V gene are LGHNA and YNFKEQ. This CDR3 has 17 amino acids. The CDR3 region has the DNA TGTGCCAGCAGCCTACTAGCGGGGGGGGGTTGGACAGATACGCAGTATTTT. It yields the protein CASSLLAGGGWTDTQYF.

The V and J genes are TRBV12-3 or TRBV12-4 and TRBJ1-5; no definite D call. This CDR3 comprises 14 residues. Trimming took 2 bases from V and 4 from J, leaving 9 bases between them. The CDR3 is CASSLTRVNQPQHF. The CDR3, as DNA: TGTGCCAGCAGTTTAACCCGAGTTAATCAGCCCCAGCATTTT.

About this clonotype: The junction and the germline gene differ at one end; a read error may be behind it. This chain uses TRBV29-1 with TRBJ2-1, with no clear D. CDR1 SQVTM and CDR2 ANQGSEA come from the germline V gene. The CDR3 totals 12 residues. The CDR3 nucleotides read TGCAGCGTTGAGCGCTCCAACAATGAGCAGTTCTTC. Amino acids: CSVERSNNEQFF.

Many counts were recorded for this clonotype. This chain uses TRBV5-1 with TRBJ2-3; TRBD2 aligns across 10 bases. CDR1 is SGHRS and CDR2 is YFSETQ in the germline V gene. This CDR3 has 17 amino acids. The J segment lost 3 bases and the V segment lost 0 bases, leaving 7 bases of the junction unmatched. The CDR3 region has the DNA TGCGCCAGCAGCTTGGGGAGTTCTAGCGGGGGAACAGATACGCAGTATTTT. Translating gives CASSLGSSSGGTDTQYF. The full variable domain, its missing parts supplied by reference TRBV5-1 and TRBJ2-3, is KAGVTQTPRYLIKTRGQQVTLSCSPISGHRSVSWYQQTPGQGLQFLFEYFSETQRNKGNFPGRFSGRQFSNSRSEMNVSTLELGDSALYLCASSLGSSSGGTDTQYFGPGTRLTVL.

The rearrangement links TRBV7-9 to TRBJ1-1; tentatively, D is TRBD1 (5 bases). Trimming removed 8 bases from V and 0 bases from J, with 13 bases in between. The CDR3 sequence is 14 residues long. Per the germline V gene, CDR1 is SEHNR and CDR2 is FQNEAQ (reference sequence). The CDR3: CASPQGTLNTEAFF. CDR3 bases: TGTGCCAGCCCCCAAGGGACCTTGAACACTGAAGCTTTCTTT.